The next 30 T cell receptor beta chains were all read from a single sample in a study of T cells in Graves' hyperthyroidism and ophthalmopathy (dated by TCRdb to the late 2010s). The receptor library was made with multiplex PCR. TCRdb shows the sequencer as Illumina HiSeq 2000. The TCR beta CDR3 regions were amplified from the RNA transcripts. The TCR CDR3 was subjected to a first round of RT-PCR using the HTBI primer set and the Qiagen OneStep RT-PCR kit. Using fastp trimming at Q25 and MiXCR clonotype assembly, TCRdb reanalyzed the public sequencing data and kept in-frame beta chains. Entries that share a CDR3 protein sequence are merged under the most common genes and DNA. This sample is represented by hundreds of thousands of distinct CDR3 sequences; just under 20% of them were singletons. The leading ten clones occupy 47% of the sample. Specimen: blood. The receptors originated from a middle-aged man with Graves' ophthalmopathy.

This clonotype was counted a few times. Here the CDR3 reads CAISDGTGDSYGYTF. In DNA, the CDR3 is TGTGCCATCAGTGACGGGACAGGGGACAGCTATGGCTACACCTTC. The chain employs TRBV10-3 and TRBJ1-2, with 10 bases identical to TRBD1. Germline CDR1 is ENHRY and CDR2 is SYGVKD. The CDR3 is 15 residues long. The trim removed 3 bases at V and 4 bases at J, leaving 5 bases unmatched.

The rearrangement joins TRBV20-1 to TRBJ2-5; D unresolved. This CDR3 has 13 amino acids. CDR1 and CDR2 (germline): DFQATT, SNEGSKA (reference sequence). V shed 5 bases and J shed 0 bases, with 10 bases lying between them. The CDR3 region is CSAGPMYQETQYF. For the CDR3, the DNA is TGCAGTGCTGGTCCTATGTACCAAGAGACCCAGTACTTC.

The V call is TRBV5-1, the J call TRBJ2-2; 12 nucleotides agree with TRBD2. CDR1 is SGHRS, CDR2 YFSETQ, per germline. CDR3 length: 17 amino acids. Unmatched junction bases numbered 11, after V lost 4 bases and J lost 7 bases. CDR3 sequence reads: CASSSPSGGAMVGELFF. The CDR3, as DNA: TGCGCCAGCAGCAGCCCTAGCGGGGGGGCCATGGTCGGGGAGCTGTTTTTT. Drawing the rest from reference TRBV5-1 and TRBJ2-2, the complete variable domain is KAGVTQTPRYLIKTRGQQVTLSCSPISGHRSVSWYQQTPGQGLQFLFEYFSETQRNKGNFPGRFSGRQFSNSRSEMNVSTLELGDSALYLCASSSPSGGAMVGELFFGEGSRLTVL.

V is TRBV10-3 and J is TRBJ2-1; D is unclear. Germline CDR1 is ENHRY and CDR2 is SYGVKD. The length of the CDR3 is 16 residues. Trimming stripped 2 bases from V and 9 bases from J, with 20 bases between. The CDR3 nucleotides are TGTGCCATCAGTGAGGGTAGGTCTAGTCTCTCGGGTGAGCAGTTCTTC. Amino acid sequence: CAISEGRSSLSGEQFF.

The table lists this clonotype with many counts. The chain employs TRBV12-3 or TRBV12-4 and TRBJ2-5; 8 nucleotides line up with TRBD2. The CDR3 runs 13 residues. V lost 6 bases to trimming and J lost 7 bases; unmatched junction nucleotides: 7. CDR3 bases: TGTGCCAGCAGCCTTCTACGGGAGGGGACCCAGTACTTC. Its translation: CASSLLREGTQYF.

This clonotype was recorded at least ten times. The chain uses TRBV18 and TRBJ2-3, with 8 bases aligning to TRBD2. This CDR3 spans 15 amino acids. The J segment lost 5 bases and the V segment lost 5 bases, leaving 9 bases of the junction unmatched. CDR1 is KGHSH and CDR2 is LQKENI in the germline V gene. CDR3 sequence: CASSVEAGVQDTQYF. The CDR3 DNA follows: TGTGCCAGCTCAGTAGAAGCGGGAGTACAAGATACGCAGTATTTT.

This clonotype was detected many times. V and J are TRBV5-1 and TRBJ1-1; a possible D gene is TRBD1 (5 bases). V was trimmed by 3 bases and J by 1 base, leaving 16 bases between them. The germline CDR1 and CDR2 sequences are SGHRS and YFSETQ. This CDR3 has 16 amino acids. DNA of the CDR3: TGCGCCAGCAGCTCCGGGGGAGGGCGAGGGAACACTGAAGCTTTCTTT. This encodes CASSSGGGRGNTEAFF.

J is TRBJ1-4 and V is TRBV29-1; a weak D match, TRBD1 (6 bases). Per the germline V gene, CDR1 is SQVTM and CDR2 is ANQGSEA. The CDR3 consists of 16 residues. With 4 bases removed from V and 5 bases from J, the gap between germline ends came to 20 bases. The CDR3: CSVARLSQGLNEKLFF. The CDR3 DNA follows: TGCAGCGTTGCCAGGCTTTCACAGGGACTGAATGAAAAACTGTTTTTT.

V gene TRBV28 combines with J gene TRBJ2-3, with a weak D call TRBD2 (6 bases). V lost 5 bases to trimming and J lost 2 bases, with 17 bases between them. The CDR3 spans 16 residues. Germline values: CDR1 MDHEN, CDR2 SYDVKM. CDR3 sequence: CASSPRLVGTTDTQYF. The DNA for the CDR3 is TGTGCCAGCAGTCCGCGACTAGTCGGAACCACAGATACGCAGTATTTT.

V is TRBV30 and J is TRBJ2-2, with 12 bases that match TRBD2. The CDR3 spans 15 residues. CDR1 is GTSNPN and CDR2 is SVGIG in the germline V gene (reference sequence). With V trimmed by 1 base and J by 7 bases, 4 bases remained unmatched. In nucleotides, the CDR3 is TGTGCCTGGAGTGGACTAGCGGGAGTTCACGGGGAGCTGTTTTTT. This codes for CAWSGLAGVHGELFF.

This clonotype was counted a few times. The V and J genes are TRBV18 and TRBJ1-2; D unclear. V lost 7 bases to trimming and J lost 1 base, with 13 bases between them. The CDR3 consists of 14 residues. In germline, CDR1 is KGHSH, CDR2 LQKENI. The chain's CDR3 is CASLPSGNNYGYTF. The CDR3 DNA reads TGTGCCAGCTTACCCTCCGGGAATAACTATGGCTACACCTTC. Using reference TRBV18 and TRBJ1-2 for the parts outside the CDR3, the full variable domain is NAGVMQNPRHLVRRRGQEARLRCSPMKGHSHVYWYRQLPEEGLKFMVYLQKENIIDESGMPKERFSAEFPKEGPSILRIQQVVRGDSAAYFCASLPSGNNYGYTFGSGTRLTVV.

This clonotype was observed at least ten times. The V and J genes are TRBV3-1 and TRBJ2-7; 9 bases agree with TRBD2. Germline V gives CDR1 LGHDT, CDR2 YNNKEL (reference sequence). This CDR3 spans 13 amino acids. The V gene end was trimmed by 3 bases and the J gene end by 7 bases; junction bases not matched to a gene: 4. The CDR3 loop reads CASSHGLAKEQYF. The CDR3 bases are TGTGCCAGCAGCCACGGACTAGCGAAGGAGCAGTACTTC.

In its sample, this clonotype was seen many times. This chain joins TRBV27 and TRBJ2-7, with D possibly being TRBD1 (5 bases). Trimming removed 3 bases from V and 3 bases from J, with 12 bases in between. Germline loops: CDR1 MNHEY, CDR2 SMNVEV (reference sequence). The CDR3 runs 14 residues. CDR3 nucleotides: TGTGCCAGCAGTTTTTCAGGGATGGGCTACGAGCAGTACTTC. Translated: CASSFSGMGYEQYF.

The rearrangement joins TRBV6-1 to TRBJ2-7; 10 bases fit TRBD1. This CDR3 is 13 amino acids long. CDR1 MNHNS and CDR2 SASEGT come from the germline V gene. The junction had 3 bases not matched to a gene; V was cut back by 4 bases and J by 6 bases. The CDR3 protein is CASSGQGAGEQYF. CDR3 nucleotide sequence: TGTGCCAGCAGTGGACAGGGGGCGGGCGAGCAGTACTTC.

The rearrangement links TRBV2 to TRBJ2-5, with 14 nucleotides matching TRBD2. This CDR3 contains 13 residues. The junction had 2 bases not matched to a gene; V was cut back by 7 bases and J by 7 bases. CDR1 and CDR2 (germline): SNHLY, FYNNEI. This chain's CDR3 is CASNGLAGGTQYF. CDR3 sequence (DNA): TGTGCCAGCAACGGACTAGCGGGGGGGACCCAGTACTTC.

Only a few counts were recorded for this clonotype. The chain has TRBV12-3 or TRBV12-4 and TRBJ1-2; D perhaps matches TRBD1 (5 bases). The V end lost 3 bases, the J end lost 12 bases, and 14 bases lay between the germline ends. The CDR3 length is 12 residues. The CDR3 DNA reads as TGTGCCAGCAGTTTGGGGTCCGGGGCTAACACCTTC. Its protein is CASSLGSGANTF.

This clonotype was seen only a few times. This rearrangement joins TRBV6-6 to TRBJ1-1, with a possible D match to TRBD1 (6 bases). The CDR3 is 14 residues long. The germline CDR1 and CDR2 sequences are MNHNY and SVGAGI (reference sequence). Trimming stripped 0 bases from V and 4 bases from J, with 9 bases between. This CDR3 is CASSYSQGPTEAFF. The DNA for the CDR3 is TGTGCCAGCAGTTACTCGCAGGGGCCCACTGAAGCTTTCTTT.

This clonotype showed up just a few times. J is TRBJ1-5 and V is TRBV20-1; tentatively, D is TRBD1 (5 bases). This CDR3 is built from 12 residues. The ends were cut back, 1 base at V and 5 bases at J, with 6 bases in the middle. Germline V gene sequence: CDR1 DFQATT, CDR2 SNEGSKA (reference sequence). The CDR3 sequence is CSARGGDQPQHF. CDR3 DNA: TGCAGTGCTAGAGGGGGGGATCAGCCCCAGCATTTT.

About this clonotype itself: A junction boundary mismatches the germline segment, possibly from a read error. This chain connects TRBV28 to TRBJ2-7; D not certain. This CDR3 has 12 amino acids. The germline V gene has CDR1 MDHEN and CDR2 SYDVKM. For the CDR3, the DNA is TGTGCCAGCAGTTTTTCTGGCTACGGGCAGTACTTC. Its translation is CASSFSGYGQYF.

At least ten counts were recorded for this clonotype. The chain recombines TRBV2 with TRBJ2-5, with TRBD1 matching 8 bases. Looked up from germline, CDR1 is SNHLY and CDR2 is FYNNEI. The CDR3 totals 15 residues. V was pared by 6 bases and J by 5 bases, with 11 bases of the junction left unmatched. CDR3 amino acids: CASRGDRGSSETQYF. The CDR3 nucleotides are TGTGCCAGCAGGGGAGACAGGGGCAGCAGTGAGACCCAGTACTTC.

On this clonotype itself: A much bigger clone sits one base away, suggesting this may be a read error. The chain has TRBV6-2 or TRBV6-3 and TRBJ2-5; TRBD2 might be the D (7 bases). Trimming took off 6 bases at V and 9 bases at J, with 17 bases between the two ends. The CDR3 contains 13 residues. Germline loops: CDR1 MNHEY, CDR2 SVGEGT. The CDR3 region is CASRGLGGEAQYF. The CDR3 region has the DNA TGTGCCAGCAGGGGGTTAGGGGGGGAGGCCCAGTACTTC.

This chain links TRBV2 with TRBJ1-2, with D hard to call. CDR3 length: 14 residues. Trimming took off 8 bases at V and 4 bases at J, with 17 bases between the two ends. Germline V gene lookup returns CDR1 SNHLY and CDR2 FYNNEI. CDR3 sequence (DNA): TGTGCCAGCTCATCGGGAACAGTGAGCTATGGCTACACCTTC. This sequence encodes CASSSGTVSYGYTF. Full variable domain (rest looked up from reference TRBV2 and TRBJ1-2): EPEVTQTPSHQVTQMGQEVILRCVPISNHLYFYWYRQILGQKVEFLVSFYNNEISEKSEIFDDQFSVERPDGSNFTLKIRSTKLEDSAMYFCASSSGTVSYGYTFGSGTRLTVV.

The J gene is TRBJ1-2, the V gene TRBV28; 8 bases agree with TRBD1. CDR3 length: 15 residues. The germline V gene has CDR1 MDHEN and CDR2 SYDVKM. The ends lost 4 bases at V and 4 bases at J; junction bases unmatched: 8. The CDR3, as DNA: TGTGCCAGCAGTTCGACAGGGGTATCGGGCTATGGCTACACCTTC. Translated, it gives CASSSTGVSGYGYTF.

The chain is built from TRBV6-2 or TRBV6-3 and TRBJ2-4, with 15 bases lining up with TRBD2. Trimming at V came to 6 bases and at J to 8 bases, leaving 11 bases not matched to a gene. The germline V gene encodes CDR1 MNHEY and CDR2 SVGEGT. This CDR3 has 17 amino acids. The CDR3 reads CASSPGLAGGSGYIQYF. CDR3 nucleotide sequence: TGTGCCAGCAGCCCGGGACTAGCGGGAGGTTCGGGGTACATTCAGTACTTC.

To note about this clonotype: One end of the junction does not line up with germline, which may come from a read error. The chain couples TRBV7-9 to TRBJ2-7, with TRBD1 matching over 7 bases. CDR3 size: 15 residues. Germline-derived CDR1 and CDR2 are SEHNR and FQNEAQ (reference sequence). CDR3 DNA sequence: TGTGCCAACAGCTTACCCAGACAGGGAACCTACGAGCAGTACTTC. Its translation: CANSLPRQGTYEQYF. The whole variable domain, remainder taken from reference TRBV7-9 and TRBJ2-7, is DTGVSQNPRHKITKRGQNVTFRCDPISEHNRLYWYRQTLGQGPEFLTYFQNEAQLEKSRLLSDRFSAERPKGSFSTLEIQRTEQGDSAMYLCANSLPRQGTYEQYFGPGTRLTVT.

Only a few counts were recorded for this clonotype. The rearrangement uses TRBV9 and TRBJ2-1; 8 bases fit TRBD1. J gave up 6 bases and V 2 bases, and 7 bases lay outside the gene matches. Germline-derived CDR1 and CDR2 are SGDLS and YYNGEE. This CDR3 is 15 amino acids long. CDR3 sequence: CASSVLQGVGNEQFF. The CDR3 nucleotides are TGTGCCAGCAGCGTCCTACAGGGGGTTGGCAATGAGCAGTTCTTC.

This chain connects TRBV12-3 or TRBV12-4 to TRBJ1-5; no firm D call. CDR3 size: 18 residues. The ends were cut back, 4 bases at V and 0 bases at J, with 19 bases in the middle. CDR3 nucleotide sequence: TGTGCCAGCAGTTCAGGACTGCTGCCCCCCTATAGCAATCAGCCCCAGCATTTT. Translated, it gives CASSSGLLPPYSNQPQHF.

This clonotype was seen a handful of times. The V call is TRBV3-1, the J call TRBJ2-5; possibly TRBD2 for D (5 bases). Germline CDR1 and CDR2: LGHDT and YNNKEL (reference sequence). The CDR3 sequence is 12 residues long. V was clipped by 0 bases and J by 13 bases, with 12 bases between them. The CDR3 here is CASSQEVASLYF. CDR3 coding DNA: TGTGCCAGCAGCCAAGAGGTGGCTAGCTTGTACTTC.

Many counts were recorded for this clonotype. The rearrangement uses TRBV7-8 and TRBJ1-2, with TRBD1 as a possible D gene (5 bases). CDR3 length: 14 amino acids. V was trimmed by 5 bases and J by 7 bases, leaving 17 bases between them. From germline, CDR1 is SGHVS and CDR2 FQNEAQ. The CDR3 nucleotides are TGTGCCAGCAGCCCTGGCCAGGGTAGTGGTGGCTACACCTTC. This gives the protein CASSPGQGSGGYTF.

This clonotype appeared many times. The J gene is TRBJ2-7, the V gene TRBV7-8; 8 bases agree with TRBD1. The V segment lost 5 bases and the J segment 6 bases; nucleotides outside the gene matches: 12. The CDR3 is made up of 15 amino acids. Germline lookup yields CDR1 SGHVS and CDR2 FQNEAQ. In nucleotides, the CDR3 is TGTGCCAGCAGCCCCCTCAGGGGGCCGAGTAGCGAGCAGTACTTC. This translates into CASSPLRGPSSEQYF.